This T cell receptor beta chain was captured in a study of cytomegalovirus exposure and HLA in healthy donors. CDR1 and CDR2 from the germline V gene are SGHTA and FQGNSA. V was pared by 5 bases and J by 4 bases, with 9 bases between. CDR3 size: 13 residues. Researchers ran the PCR with 60 Vbeta and 13 Jbeta primers. This table comes from immunoSEQ multiplex PCR, and its TCRdb copy is limited to in-frame clones, with some not included. Seen here are some 170,000 clones, more than 80% observed once, and the top ten hold roughly 7.5%. This TCR was recovered from a young woman in good health and CMV-seropositive. The specimen was PBMCs. The rearrangement joins TRBV7-2 to TRBJ2-1; no clear D gene. CDR3 DNA: TGTGCCAGCAGCAAACCCCTATACAATGAGCAGTTCTTC. It yields the protein CASSKPLYNEQFF. The whole variable domain, remainder taken from reference TRBV7-2 and TRBJ2-1, is GAGVSQSPSNKVTEKGKDVELRCDPISGHTALYWYRQSLGQGLEFLIYFQGNSAPDKSGLPSDRFSAERTGGSVSTLTIQRTQQEDSAVYLCASSKPLYNEQFFGPGTRLTVL.